Listed below are T cell receptor beta chains from one sample, sequenced in a study of T cells in Graves' hyperthyroidism and ophthalmopathy. TCRdb reanalysed the multiplex PCR reads using MiXCR and keeps one entry per CDR3 protein. Seen here are about 640,000 distinct CDR3 sequences, more than 20% observed once, and the top ten hold roughly 30%. The sample was blood. The receptors shown here come from a man in his thirties or forties with Graves' ophthalmopathy. CDR3s include the opening cysteine and the closing phenylalanine or tryptophan. A D gene is named only where the DNA matches it firmly. The size entry is marked missing in some rows and otherwise reads once, few, many or a size class.

v_gene: TRBV14
abundance: few
d_gene: TRBD1
j_gene: TRBJ2-7
CDR3aa: CASSQEGGTGLIEQYF
CDR3nt: TGTGCCAGCAGCCAAGAGGGCGGGACAGGGCTCATCGAGCAGTACTTC

v_gene: TRBV30
abundance: many
d_gene: NA
j_gene: TRBJ1-2
CDR3aa: CAWTVSNYGYTF
CDR3nt: TGTGCCTGGACAGTATCTAACTATGGCTACACCTTC

v_gene: TRBV7-2
abundance: few
d_gene: NA
j_gene: TRBJ2-7
CDR3aa: CASSLGSDRSYEQYF
CDR3nt: TGTGCCAGCAGCTTAGGGTCTGACAGATCCTACGAGCAGTACTTC

v_gene: TRBV7-7
abundance: few
d_gene: TRBD2
j_gene: TRBJ2-1
CDR3aa: CASSRSGEYNEQFF
CDR3nt: TGTGCTAGCTCTCGTAGCGGGGAGTACAATGAGCAGTTCTTC

v_gene: TRBV24-1
abundance: few
d_gene: NA
j_gene: TRBJ2-3
CDR3aa: CATSDFVGSTDTQYF
CDR3nt: TGTGCCACCAGTGATTTCGTGGGGAGCACAGATACGCAGTATTTT

v_gene: TRBV10-3
abundance: NA
d_gene: NA
j_gene: TRBJ2-3
CDR3aa: CAIAERDTQYF
CDR3nt: TGTGCCATCGCGGAGAGGGATACGCAGTATTTT

v_gene: TRBV6-5
abundance: NA
d_gene: TRBD1
j_gene: TRBJ1-6
CDR3aa: CASSYLGTENSPLHF
CDR3nt: TGTGCCAGCAGTTACCTCGGGACAGAAAATTCACCCCTCCACTTT

v_gene: TRBV7-2
abundance: many
d_gene: NA
j_gene: TRBJ2-3
CDR3aa: CASSFSSPPVDTDTQYF
CDR3nt: TGTGCCAGCAGCTTTAGTAGCCCCCCAGTTGACACAGATACGCAGTATTTT

v_gene: TRBV3-1
abundance: few
d_gene: TRBD2
j_gene: TRBJ2-1
CDR3aa: CASCWAGGGANEQFF
CDR3nt: TGTGCCAGCTGCTGGGCGGGAGGAGGGGCCAATGAGCAGTTCTTC

v_gene: TRBV4-1
abundance: few
d_gene: TRBD1
j_gene: TRBJ2-3
CDR3aa: CASSRQKGQGAADTQYF
CDR3nt: TGCGCCAGCAGCCGTCAGAAGGGACAGGGGGCTGCAGATACGCAGTATTTT

v_gene: TRBV7-9
abundance: many
d_gene: NA
j_gene: TRBJ2-7
CDR3aa: CASSLQETSYEQYF
CDR3nt: TGTGCCAGCAGCTTACAGGAAACCTCCTACGAGCAGTACTTC

v_gene: TRBV5-1
abundance: many
d_gene: TRBD1
j_gene: TRBJ2-1
CDR3aa: CASSRTGGKNEQFF
CDR3nt: TGCGCCAGCAGCAGAACAGGGGGCAAGAATGAGCAGTTCTTC

v_gene: TRBV28
abundance: NA
d_gene: TRBD2
j_gene: TRBJ2-7
CDR3aa: CASNGLAGFSYEQYF
CDR3nt: TGTGCCAGCAACGGACTAGCGGGGTTCTCCTACGAGCAGTACTTC

v_gene: TRBV2
abundance: few
d_gene: NA
j_gene: TRBJ2-1
CDR3aa: CASSEDGNEQFF
CDR3nt: TGTGCCAGCAGTGAGGACGGGAATGAGCAGTTCTTC

v_gene: TRBV27
abundance: NA
d_gene: NA
j_gene: TRBJ2-7
CDR3aa: CASSLRGTSSYEQYF
CDR3nt: TGTGCCAGCAGTTTAAGGGGGACGAGCTCCTACGAGCAGTACTTC

v_gene: TRBV7-2
abundance: many
d_gene: NA
j_gene: TRBJ2-1
CDR3aa: CASTFGSGRSYNEQFF
CDR3nt: TGTGCCAGCACCTTCGGGAGTGGACGCTCCTACAATGAGCAGTTCTTC

v_gene: TRBV7-2
abundance: NA
d_gene: NA
j_gene: TRBJ1-5
CDR3aa: CASSFGRMDQPQHF
CDR3nt: TGTGCCAGCAGCTTCGGGCGGATGGATCAGCCCCAGCATTTT

v_gene: TRBV14
abundance: NA
d_gene: TRBD2
j_gene: TRBJ2-1
CDR3aa: CASSQDIRTSSYNEQFF
CDR3nt: TGTGCCAGCAGCCAAGATATAAGGACTAGCAGCTACAATGAGCAGTTCTTC

v_gene: TRBV7-9
abundance: many
d_gene: NA
j_gene: TRBJ2-5
CDR3aa: CASSLGMVETQYF
CDR3nt: TGTGCCAGCAGCTTAGGGATGGTGGAGACCCAGTACTTC

v_gene: TRBV20-1
abundance: many
d_gene: TRBD2
j_gene: TRBJ2-7
CDR3aa: CSAVSGSHYEQYF
CDR3nt: TGCAGTGCCGTCAGCGGGAGCCATTACGAGCAGTACTTC

v_gene: TRBV19
abundance: NA
d_gene: NA
j_gene: TRBJ2-1
CDR3aa: CASTLAGRMDEQFF
CDR3nt: TGTGCCAGTACCCTTGCGGGGCGGATGGATGAGCAGTTCTTC

v_gene: TRBV18
abundance: NA
d_gene: TRBD1
j_gene: TRBJ2-7
CDR3aa: CASSPQQGRSAYEQYF
CDR3nt: TGTGCCAGCTCACCGCAACAGGGGCGGTCGGCCTACGAGCAGTACTTC

v_gene: TRBV30
abundance: NA
d_gene: TRBD1
j_gene: TRBJ1-4
CDR3aa: CAWRTGRNEKLFF
CDR3nt: TGTGCCTGGCGGACAGGTCGGAATGAAAAACTGTTTTTT

v_gene: TRBV4-3
abundance: NA
d_gene: TRBD2
j_gene: TRBJ2-3
CDR3aa: CASSPTLAGEGDTQYF
CDR3nt: TGCGCCAGCAGCCCGACGTTAGCGGGAGAGGGGGATACGCAGTATTTT

v_gene: TRBV14
abundance: once
d_gene: NA
j_gene: TRBJ2-4
CDR3aa: CASSEGFRWKGRNIQYF
CDR3nt: TGTGCCAGCAGCGAAGGGTTTCGTTGGAAGGGCAGAAACATTCAGTACTTC

v_gene: TRBV29-1
abundance: few
d_gene: NA
j_gene: TRBJ2-1
CDR3aa: CSVEAREQFF
CDR3nt: TGCAGCGTTGAGGCCCGGGAGCAGTTCTTC

v_gene: TRBV6-1
abundance: few
d_gene: NA
j_gene: TRBJ1-1
CDR3aa: CASSEVQVEAFF
CDR3nt: TGTGCCAGCAGTGAAGTACAGGTGGAAGCTTTCTTT

v_gene: TRBV11-2
abundance: many
d_gene: TRBD1
j_gene: TRBJ2-5
CDR3aa: CASSVDIDRGETQYF
CDR3nt: TGTGCCAGCAGCGTCGACATAGACAGGGGTGAGACCCAGTACTTC

v_gene: TRBV3-1
abundance: many
d_gene: NA
j_gene: TRBJ2-7
CDR3aa: CASSQGVAGGREQYF
CDR3nt: TGTGCCAGCAGCCAAGGGGTGGCAGGAGGACGGGAGCAGTACTTC

v_gene: TRBV28
abundance: many
d_gene: NA
j_gene: TRBJ2-7
CDR3aa: CASSSHIAPDYEQYF
CDR3nt: TGTGCCAGCAGTTCTCACATTGCTCCCGACTACGAGCAGTACTTC

v_gene: TRBV20-1
abundance: many
d_gene: NA
j_gene: TRBJ1-2
CDR3aa: CSAKTNRDNYGYTF
CDR3nt: TGCAGTGCTAAGACGAACCGGGACAACTATGGCTACACCTTC

v_gene: TRBV2
abundance: many
d_gene: NA
j_gene: TRBJ1-1
CDR3aa: CASGTANTEAFF
CDR3nt: TGTGCCAGCGGGACGGCGAACACTGAAGCTTTCTTT

v_gene: TRBV24-1
abundance: NA
d_gene: NA
j_gene: TRBJ2-1
CDR3aa: CATYPHEQFF
CDR3nt: TGTGCCACCTACCCCCATGAGCAGTTCTTC

v_gene: TRBV9
abundance: NA
d_gene: TRBD2
j_gene: TRBJ2-1
CDR3aa: CASSVGSGSSFNEQFF
CDR3nt: TGTGCCAGCAGCGTAGGAAGCGGGAGCTCCTTCAATGAGCAGTTCTTC

v_gene: TRBV6-1
abundance: many
d_gene: TRBD1
j_gene: TRBJ2-7
CDR3aa: CASSATSPGQGTYEQYF
CDR3nt: TGTGCCAGCAGCGCTACCTCACCGGGACAGGGGACCTACGAGCAGTACTTC

v_gene: TRBV2
abundance: many
d_gene: NA
j_gene: TRBJ2-3
CDR3aa: CASSEVVATDTQYF
CDR3nt: TGTGCCAGCAGTGAGGTGGTTGCCACAGATACGCAGTATTTT

v_gene: TRBV4-2
abundance: many
d_gene: NA
j_gene: TRBJ1-5
CDR3aa: CASSQDGYNQPQHF
CDR3nt: TGTGCCAGCAGCCAAGACGGCTACAATCAGCCCCAGCATTTT

v_gene: TRBV7-2
abundance: few
d_gene: NA
j_gene: TRBJ2-5
CDR3aa: CASSRPTGQQETQYF
CDR3nt: TGTGCCAGCAGCCGCCCGACAGGACAACAAGAGACCCAGTACTTC

v_gene: TRBV5-5
abundance: many
d_gene: NA
j_gene: TRBJ2-1
CDR3aa: CASSLAAGWGDNEQFF
CDR3nt: TGTGCCAGCAGCTTGGCGGCGGGGTGGGGTGACAATGAGCAGTTCTTC

v_gene: TRBV12-3/TRBV12-4
abundance: few
d_gene: NA
j_gene: TRBJ2-3
CDR3aa: CASSLTGNAQYF
CDR3nt: TGTGCCAGCAGTTTAACAGGGAATGCGCAGTATTTT

v_gene: TRBV12-3/TRBV12-4
abundance: NA
d_gene: TRBD2
j_gene: TRBJ2-1
CDR3aa: CASDAGTSGTEQFF
CDR3nt: TGTGCCAGCGACGCCGGGACTAGCGGGACCGAGCAGTTCTTC

v_gene: TRBV14
abundance: NA
d_gene: TRBD1
j_gene: TRBJ2-6
CDR3aa: CASSRPGQSISGANVLTF
CDR3nt: TGTGCCAGCAGCCGTCCGGGACAGAGCATCTCTGGGGCCAACGTCCTGACTTTC

v_gene: TRBV9
abundance: NA
d_gene: TRBD1
j_gene: TRBJ2-7
CDR3aa: CASSPEGQRYEQYF
CDR3nt: TGTGCCAGCAGCCCCGAGGGACAGAGATACGAGCAGTACTTC

v_gene: TRBV7-2
abundance: many
d_gene: NA
j_gene: TRBJ1-5
CDR3aa: CASRLGANNQPQHF
CDR3nt: TGTGCCAGCCGGTTGGGGGCTAACAATCAGCCCCAGCATTTT

v_gene: TRBV5-5
abundance: NA
d_gene: TRBD2
j_gene: TRBJ2-4
CDR3aa: CASSLSYPGLAGEGENIQYF
CDR3nt: TGTGCCAGCAGCTTGTCCTACCCGGGACTAGCGGGAGAGGGAGAAAACATTCAGTACTTC

v_gene: TRBV6-1
abundance: few
d_gene: TRBD1
j_gene: TRBJ2-7
CDR3aa: CASSPRGTGYEQYF
CDR3nt: TGTGCCAGCAGTCCCCGAGGGACAGGCTACGAGCAGTACTTC

v_gene: TRBV5-1
abundance: many
d_gene: TRBD1
j_gene: TRBJ2-7
CDR3aa: CASSRDRDYEQYF
CDR3nt: TGCGCCAGCAGCCGGGACAGGGACTACGAGCAGTACTTC

v_gene: TRBV5-1
abundance: once
d_gene: NA
j_gene: TRBJ2-3
CDR3aa: CASSLVPGVSRDTQYF
CDR3nt: TGCGCCAGCAGCTTGGTCCCGGGAGTGAGTAGAGATACGCAGTATTTT

v_gene: TRBV11-2
abundance: many
d_gene: TRBD2
j_gene: TRBJ2-7
CDR3aa: CASSPLSGRTYEQYF
CDR3nt: TGTGCCAGCAGTCCCCTATCCGGGAGGACGTACGAGCAGTACTTC